This T cell receptor beta chain was documented in a study of T cells in Graves' hyperthyroidism and ophthalmopathy. This clonotype was found a few times. The antigen is not known. V was shortened by 1 base and J by 8 bases, with 11 bases between the two germline ends. Per the germline V gene, CDR1 is SGHNT and CDR2 is YENEEA. There are 13 residues in the CDR3. Study-wide results and limits: Ophthalmopathy was separated from stable hyperthyroidism by a 13 V-J model.

Amplification targeted TCR beta CDR3 regions from RNA transcripts. Primed by the HTBI set, a first-round RT-PCR was run on the TCR CDR3. MiXCR was run by TCRdb on the multiplex PCR reads, yielding one entry per CDR3 protein. Here the sample spans around 540,000 distinct CDR3 sequences, roughly 46% being singletons. The sample taken for sequencing was peripheral blood or thyroid tissue (not recorded which). The chain recombines TRBV11-3 with TRBJ1-1, with D unresolved. This TCR derives from a woman aged 18 to 35 with Graves' hyperthyroidism. Here the CDR3 reads CASSLAPPFEAFF. For the CDR3, the DNA is TGTGCCAGCAGCTTAGCTCCACCCTTCGAAGCTTTCTTT.